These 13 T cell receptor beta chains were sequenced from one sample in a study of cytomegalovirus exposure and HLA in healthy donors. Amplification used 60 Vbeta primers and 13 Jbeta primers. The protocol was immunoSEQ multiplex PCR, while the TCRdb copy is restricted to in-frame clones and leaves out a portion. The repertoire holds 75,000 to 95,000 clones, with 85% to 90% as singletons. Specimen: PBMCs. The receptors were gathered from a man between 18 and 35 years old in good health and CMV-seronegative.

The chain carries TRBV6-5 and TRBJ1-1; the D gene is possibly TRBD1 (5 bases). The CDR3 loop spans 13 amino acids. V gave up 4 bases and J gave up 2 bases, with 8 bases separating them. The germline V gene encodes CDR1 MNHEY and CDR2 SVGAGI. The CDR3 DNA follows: TGTGCCAGCAGTTCTCAGGGAAACACTGAAGCTTTCTTT. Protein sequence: CASSSQGNTEAFF.

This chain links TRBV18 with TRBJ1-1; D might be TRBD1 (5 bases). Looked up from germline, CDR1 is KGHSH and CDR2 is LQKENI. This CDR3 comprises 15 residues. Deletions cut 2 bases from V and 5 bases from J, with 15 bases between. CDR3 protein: CASSPRYGAGTEAFF. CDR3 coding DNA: TGTGCCAGCTCACCAAGATACGGCGCAGGGACTGAAGCTTTCTTT.

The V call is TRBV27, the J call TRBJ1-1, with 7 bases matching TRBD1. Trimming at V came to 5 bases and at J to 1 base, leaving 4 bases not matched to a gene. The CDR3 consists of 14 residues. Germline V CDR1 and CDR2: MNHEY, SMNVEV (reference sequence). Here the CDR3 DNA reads TGTGCCAGCAGTCTGGACAGGCAGAACACTGAAGCTTTCTTT. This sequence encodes CASSLDRQNTEAFF.

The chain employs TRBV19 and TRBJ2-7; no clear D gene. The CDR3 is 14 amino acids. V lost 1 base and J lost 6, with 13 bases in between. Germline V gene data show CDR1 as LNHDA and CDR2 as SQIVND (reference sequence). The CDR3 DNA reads TGTGCCAGTAGTATAGTTCTCGGAGAAATCGAGCAGTACTTC. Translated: CASSIVLGEIEQYF.

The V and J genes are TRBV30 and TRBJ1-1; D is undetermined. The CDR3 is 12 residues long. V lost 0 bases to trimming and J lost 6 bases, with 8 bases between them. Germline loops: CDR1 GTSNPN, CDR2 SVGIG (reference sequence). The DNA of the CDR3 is TGTGCCTGGAGTGTTTTGACATCTGAAGCTTTCTTT. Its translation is CAWSVLTSEAFF.

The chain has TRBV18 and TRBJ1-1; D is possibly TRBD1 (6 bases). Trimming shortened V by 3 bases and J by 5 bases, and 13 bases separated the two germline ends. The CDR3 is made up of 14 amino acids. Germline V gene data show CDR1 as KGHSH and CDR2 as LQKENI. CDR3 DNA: TGTGCCAGCTCACCGGGGGGGGCGGCGACTGAAGCTTTCTTT. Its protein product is CASSPGGAATEAFF.

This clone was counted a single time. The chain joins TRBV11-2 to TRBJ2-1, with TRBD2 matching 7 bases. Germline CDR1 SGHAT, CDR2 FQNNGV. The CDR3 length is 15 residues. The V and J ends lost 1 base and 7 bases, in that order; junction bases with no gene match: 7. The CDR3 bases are TGTGCCAGCAGCTTAGCGAGGGAGGGCCTGAATGAGCAGTTCTTC. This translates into CASSLAREGLNEQFF.

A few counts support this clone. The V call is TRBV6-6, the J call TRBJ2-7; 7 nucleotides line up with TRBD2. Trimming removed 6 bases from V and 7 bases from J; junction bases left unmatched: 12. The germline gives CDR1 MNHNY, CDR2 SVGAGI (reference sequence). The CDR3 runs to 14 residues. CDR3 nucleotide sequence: TGTGCCAGCAGCACGGCGGGGACTACCACAGAGCAGTACTTC. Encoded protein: CASSTAGTTTEQYF.

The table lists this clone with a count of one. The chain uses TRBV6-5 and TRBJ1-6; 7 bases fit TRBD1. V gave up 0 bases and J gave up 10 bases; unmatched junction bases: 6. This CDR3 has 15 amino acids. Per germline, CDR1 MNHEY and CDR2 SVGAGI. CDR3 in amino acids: CASSYSNRGRSPLHF. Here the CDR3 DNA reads TGTGCCAGCAGTTACTCGAACAGGGGCAGGTCACCCCTCCACTTT.

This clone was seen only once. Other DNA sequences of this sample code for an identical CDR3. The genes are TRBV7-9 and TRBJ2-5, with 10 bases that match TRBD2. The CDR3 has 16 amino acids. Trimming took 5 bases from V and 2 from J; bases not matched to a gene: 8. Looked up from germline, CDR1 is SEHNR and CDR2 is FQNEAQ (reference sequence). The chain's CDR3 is CASSEGLARTQETQYF. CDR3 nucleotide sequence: TGTGCCAGCAGCGAGGGACTAGCGCGTACTCAAGAGACCCAGTACTTC.

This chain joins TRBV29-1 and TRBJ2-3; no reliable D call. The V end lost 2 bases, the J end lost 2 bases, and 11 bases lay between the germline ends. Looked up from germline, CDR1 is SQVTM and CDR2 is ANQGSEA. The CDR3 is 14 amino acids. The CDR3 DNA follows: TGCAGCGTTGAAAGTTGGAGTAACACAGATACGCAGTATTTT. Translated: CSVESWSNTDTQYF.

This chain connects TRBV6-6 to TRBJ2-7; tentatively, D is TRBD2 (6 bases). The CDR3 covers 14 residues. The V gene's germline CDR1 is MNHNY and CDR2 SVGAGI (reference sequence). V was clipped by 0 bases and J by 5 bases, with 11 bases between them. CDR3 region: CASSYSRLVDEQYF. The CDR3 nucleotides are TGTGCCAGCAGTTACTCTCGACTAGTCGACGAGCAGTACTTC.

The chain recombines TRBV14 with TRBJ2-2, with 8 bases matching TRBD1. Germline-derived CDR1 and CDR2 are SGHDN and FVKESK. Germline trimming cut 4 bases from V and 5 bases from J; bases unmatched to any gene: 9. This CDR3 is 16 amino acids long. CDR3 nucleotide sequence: TGTGCCAGCAGCCCTGGCCGGACAGGGCGTACCGGGGAGCTGTTTTTT. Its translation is CASSPGRTGRTGELFF.